This T cell receptor beta chain was obtained from a study of blood T cell repertoires in COVID-19 (TCRdb year 2020). Regarding the study in general: Samples from collaborators originated in the United States, Italy and Spain and spanned both the acute and convalescent phases of COVID-19. The prospective study material was composed of cDNA or gDNA derived from T cells, B-cell-depleted T cells, or PBMCs. The dataset comprised deeply sampled blood TCRbeta repertoires from subjects exposed to, actively infected with, or recovered from COVID-19. A freely available public database, intended as a resource for researchers studying the immune response to SARS-CoV-2, is where the repertoires were released. The samples were drawn from the first 160 participants of the ongoing ImmuneRACE study and from some 1,300 subjects provided by 6 global collaborators. Sample metadata almost always included a de-identified subject ID, COVID-19 status, age in years and sex. Where HLA class I and class II types were available, the types were taken from metadata supplied by the sample provider, not from assay-based typing. General findings and caveats noted by the study authors: The amount of clinical and demographic metadata varied by source and participant and was provided uncurated.

There are 15 amino acids in the CDR3, from cysteine to phenylalanine inclusive. The sequence is cut down to CDR3 DNA, 45 bases in frame from base 1. Relative to germline, V is missing 0 bases and J is missing 6 bases, with 6 bases of the junction outside any gene match. CDR1 and CDR2 are drawn from the germline V gene: MNHEY, SVGAGI. Worth noting for this clone: What antigen it recognizes has not been identified. No base qualities exist here, and no much larger clone lies one base off it.

TCRbeta CDR3 regions were amplified from genomic DNA by means of the immunoSEQ Assay, a bias-controlled multiplex PCR. In the source study's methods: The number of nucleated cells in each sample was estimated from the amplification of reference gene primers within the assay. Sequence reads were collapsed and filtered to measure the absolute abundance of every unique TCRbeta CDR3 rearrangement. For each sample, productive Simpson clonality was calculated by taking the square root of Simpson's diversity index across productive rearrangements. TCRdb obtained this table from immuneACCESS and retained in-frame rearrangements with V and J assigned. These tables miss some clones; where compared with another copy, unresolved V genes account for less than half of the shortfall, and the remainder is unexplained. V, J and clone size reflect that table, while D and trimming were determined from the DNA. Counted in this sample were roughly 230,000 clones; 75% to 90% of them appeared once. The ten most abundant clones make up about 4.5% of the sample.

A second Seattle source provided samples from volunteer blood donors who had recovered from COVID-19. Each collaborating institution followed its own protocols to collect whole blood in K2EDTA tubes. For TCRbeta analysis, collaborators shipped samples in one of three forms: frozen whole blood, isolated PBMCs, or DNA extracted from either of those sample types. The material sequenced was peripheral blood. In this chain, TRBV6-5 is recombined with TRBJ1-2, with TRBD1 identical over 8 junction bases. The receptor was isolated from a woman aged 40-49 years who had recovered from COVID-19. The CDR3 reads as follows: CASSYSIGTGNGYTF. The DNA sequence follows: TGTGCCAGCAGTTACTCGATTGGGACAGGCAATGGCTACACCTTC.